This T cell receptor beta chain emerged from a study of human T cells and chemical hapten exposure (dated by TCRdb to 2020 to 2023). Regarding the research as a whole: For sensitization, 2% DPC in acetone was applied to an approximately 2 cm by approximately 2 cm area of upper inner arm skin. Libraries were combined into a pool for sequencing, and differences in TCR yield between samples came mainly from small differences in library volumes within the pool. The patient cohort, mostly female, included alopecia areata with under or over 50% scalp involvement, alopecia totalis and alopecia universalis. Blood samples were taken from patients before sensitization (week 0) and at 2, 6 and about 24 weeks after DPC sensitization. In alopecia patients, the study followed how the peripheral blood TCR repertoire changed in vivo over primary and secondary sensitization to diphenylcyclopropenone (DPC), a hapten. Patients additionally received weekly therapeutic DPC doses to the scalp throughout the roughly 26-week study period. About 30 alopecia patients provided blood for TCR sequencing at one to four time points (pre-sensitization, 2, 6 and 24 weeks). Patch testing was performed on the upper back with Finn chambers containing 0.01% DPC, and the patch tests were scored after 6 days according to International Contact Dermatitis Research Group standards. What the study reported, not specific to this receptor: Alopecia, a presumed autoimmune disease, was present in all patients, so the immune response of the patients might differ from that of healthy individuals. Patch test score was positively correlated with the number of PT1 expanded TCRs, with significance at thresholds 8, 16 and 32 but not at 4. Repeated subsampling changed both the strength of the expansion versus patch-test correlation and the threshold at which that correlation became significant. Significantly more large CDR3 similarity clusters were formed by expanded TCRs than by pre-sensitization or healthy control sets, consistent with antigen-driven responses. No change with DPC sensitization was found in the number of TCRs above 1 in 1000 frequency, and no evidence of global repertoire structure alterations was found.

This clonotype was seen a few times. No cognate antigen has been identified for it. No quality values exist for individual bases; no much larger clone is one base distant. The library was obtained by RACE. TCRdb names NextSeq 500 as the instrument used. During library preparation, unique molecular identifiers were attached to individual cDNA molecules so that TCRs could be counted quantitatively and reproducibly. Each blood RNA sample was used to sequence both TCR alpha and TCR beta chains. The source study handled its data this way. A median of roughly 99,000 TCRs per sample was observed, with a range of 23,224 to 690,600. The Decombinator software suite was used to annotate V, J and CDR3 in the TCR reads. Every sample was subsampled to the same number of TCRs (28,000) for the PS versus PT1 abundance plots. TCRs were defined as expanded if absent before sensitization and observed at least eight times at the 2-week time point. TCRdb reran the public reads through fastp at Q25 and MiXCR, keeping productive beta chains. Rows with one shared CDR3 protein collapse into an entry with the most common genes and DNA. The V and J calls and clone size are TCRdb's, not the authors'. The sample yields around 360,000 distinct CDR3 sequences; about 6% were counted once. The ten top clones hold less than 6.5% of the sample.

Counted from cysteine to phenylalanine, this CDR3 has 16 amino acids. Only the CDR3 region is kept as DNA, spanning 48 bases read in frame from base 1. Cut back by 2 bases and 8 bases, the V and J ends lie 16 bases apart. Looking up the germline V gene (reference sequence) yields CDR1 SEHNR and CDR2 FQNEAQ. The time point label here, explained by the study, means: patch test 2, 6 weeks after DPC sensitization. Explained via the paper, the treatment or condition label denotes: therapeutic diphenylcyclopropenone sensitization with weekly scalp DPC. At each patch-test visit, blood was drawn before the patch test was applied. Patients were considered eligible if aged 18 to 70, diagnosed with alopecia and deemed suitable for DPC therapy, and patients were excluded if pregnant. Total RNA was extracted from unfractionated whole blood collected in Tempus Blood RNA tubes.

The V and J genes are TRBV7-9 and TRBJ1-6; confidence is insufficient to name the D gene. The receptor's source is a woman younger than 30 with alopecia areata. Some clones in this sample may be carry-over from other donors' samples. Material: whole blood, obtained in connection with sensitization to the hapten diphenylcyclopropenone (DPC). The DNA sequence is given as TGTGCCAGCAGCTTAAATGGGGAGCTGGGTTATTCACCCCTCCACTTT. Translation gives CASSLNGELGYSPLHF.